One sample yielded the 26 T cell receptor beta chains listed below, sequenced in a study of shared clonotypes between healthy human individuals. The repertoire was sequenced with immunoSEQ multiplex PCR; TCRdb's copy has only in-frame clones and lacks some. The sample has about 2.3 million clones, 85% to 95% seen once. Sequenced input: naive CD4+ T cells from PBMCs. Subset: CD45RA+ positively selected. These receptors came from a man aged 18 to 30 in good health. Some clones in this sample may be carry-over from other donors' samples.

The J gene is TRBJ2-7, the V gene TRBV18; D not certain. V lost 4 bases, J lost 7 bases, and 23 bases lay in between. Germline CDR1 KGHSH, CDR2 LQKENI. This CDR3 comprises 16 residues. The CDR3 region has the DNA TGTGCCAGCTCACAAACTGCTTCGGTTACCATGAGAGAGCAGTACTTC. Its translation is CASSQTASVTMREQYF.

V and J are TRBV28 and TRBJ1-5; 9 positions agree with TRBD1. Germline V lookup: CDR1 MDHEN, CDR2 SYDVKM. With V trimmed by 8 bases and J by 6 bases, 14 bases remained unmatched. The CDR3 length is 16 residues. CDR3 bases: TGTGCCAGCCATCGACATACAGGGGGCAAGGGTCAGCCCCAGCATTTT. It is translated as CASHRHTGGKGQPQHF.

V gene TRBV30 combines with J gene TRBJ1-2, with 7 bases identical to TRBD1. V was pared by 3 bases and J by 7 bases, with 8 bases of the junction left unmatched. CDR1 GTSNPN and CDR2 SVGIG come from the germline V gene (reference sequence). The CDR3 totals 13 residues. In DNA, the CDR3 is TGTGCCTGGAGCCCAGGGGGGTATGTTGGCTACACCTTC. Translated: CAWSPGGYVGYTF.

This sequence joins TRBV2 and TRBJ2-3; TRBD1 aligns across 8 bases. The CDR3 totals 13 residues. The germline CDR1 and CDR2 sequences are SNHLY and FYNNEI. V lost 6 bases, J lost 5 bases, and 4 bases stayed unmatched. For the CDR3, the DNA is TGTGCCAGCAGCACTGGACAGGGAGATACGCAGTATTTT. Encoded protein: CASSTGQGDTQYF.

The chain is built from TRBV2 and TRBJ2-7; D ambiguous. V shed 7 bases and J shed 2 bases, with 12 bases lying between them. The CDR3 spans 13 residues. In germline, CDR1 is SNHLY, CDR2 FYNNEI. The CDR3 sequence is CASMVTQAYEQYF. The DNA of the CDR3 is TGTGCCAGCATGGTTACCCAGGCCTACGAGCAGTACTTC.

This clone was counted once. One junction end disagrees with the germline gene, perhaps due to a read error. This rearrangement joins TRBV30 to TRBJ2-5; tentative D call: TRBD1 (6 bases). Germline V gene lookup returns CDR1 GTSNPN and CDR2 SVGIG (reference sequence). The CDR3 runs 14 residues. The CDR3 DNA sequence: TGTGCTTGGAATCGGGCGACAGGCCAAGAGACCCAGTACTTC. Its protein product is CAWNRATGQETQYF.

This chain uses TRBV5-4 with TRBJ2-3, with 7 bases fitting TRBD2. After removal of 3 bases from V and 5 bases from J, the junction contained 9 bases not matched to a gene. Germline-derived CDR1 and CDR2 are SGHNT and YYREEE (reference sequence). The CDR3 totals 15 residues. CDR3 in amino acids: CASSWVSGPGDTQYF. The CDR3, as DNA: TGTGCCAGCAGCTGGGTTAGCGGGCCGGGAGATACGCAGTATTTT.

In the case of this clone: The same CDR3 also results from other DNA sequences found in this sample. The chain carries TRBV18 and TRBJ2-3; D uncertain. This CDR3 has 12 amino acids. Trimming removed 1 base from V and 4 bases from J, with 3 bases in between. CDR1 is KGHSH, CDR2 LQKENI, per germline. The CDR3 region is CASSPQADTQYF. The CDR3 DNA reads TGTGCCAGCTCACCACAGGCAGATACGCAGTATTTT.

This clone was found once. The CDR3 is CASSRPGGGETQYF. The CDR3 nucleotides read TGTGCCAGCAGTCGCCCAGGGGGCGGAGAGACCCAGTACTTC. The J gene is TRBJ2-5, the V gene TRBV27; 8 positions match TRBD1. The junction had 6 bases not matched to a gene; V was cut back by 5 bases and J by 4 bases. Germline CDR1 is MNHEY and CDR2 is SMNVEV (reference sequence). This CDR3 is built from 14 residues.

In its sample, this clone was seen a few times. Other DNA sequences in this sample translate to the same CDR3. The chain has TRBV5-1 and TRBJ1-2; no firm D call. CDR1 is SGHRS, CDR2 YFSETQ, per germline. CDR3 length: 14 amino acids. V was pared by 0 bases and J by 2 bases, with 8 bases between. CDR3: CASSLAGENYGYTF. The CDR3 coding sequence is TGCGCCAGCAGCTTGGCCGGGGAGAACTATGGCTACACCTTC.

This chain joins TRBV2 and TRBJ2-1, with 10 nucleotides matching TRBD2. The CDR3 runs 14 residues. V was pared by 9 bases and J by 4 bases, with 6 bases of the junction left unmatched. Germline-derived CDR1 and CDR2 are SNHLY and FYNNEI. The CDR3 region has the DNA TGTGCCAGGGAGGGACTAGCGAGATACAATGAGCAGTTCTTC. Its translation is CAREGLARYNEQFF.

For this clone: Additional DNA sequences in this sample encode the identical CDR3. The J gene is TRBJ2-7, the V gene TRBV28; the match to TRBD1 covers 10 bases. V lost 4 bases and J lost 3; bases outside the gene matches: 6. CDR3 length: 15 amino acids. The germline CDR1 and CDR2 sequences are MDHEN and SYDVKM. The CDR3 here is CASSSSGTGDYEQYF. The DNA of the CDR3 is TGTGCCAGCAGTTCCTCCGGGACAGGGGACTACGAGCAGTACTTC.

A remark on this clone: Mismatch with germline at one junction end may stem from a read error. The chain couples TRBV7-2 to TRBJ2-7; a weak D match, TRBD2 (6 bases). In germline, CDR1 is SGHTA, CDR2 FQGNSA. The CDR3 spans 15 residues. CDR3 protein: CASSVAADPIYEQYF. CDR3 nucleotides: TGTGCCAGCAGCGTAGCGGCGGACCCGATCTACGAGCAGTACTTC.

The chain recombines TRBV4-1 with TRBJ2-5; 10 bases align to TRBD2. V trimming: 0 bases; J trimming: 4 bases; junction bases outside the gene matches: 11. This CDR3 has 18 amino acids. Germline lookup yields CDR1 MGHRA and CDR2 YSYEKL. CDR3: CASSQDRPTRLAGETQYF. The CDR3 coding sequence is TGCGCCAGCAGCCAAGATCGACCAACTAGACTAGCGGGAGAGACCCAGTACTTC.

This chain connects TRBV9 to TRBJ1-1; tentatively, D is TRBD1 (5 bases). Germline V gene lookup returns CDR1 SGDLS and CDR2 YYNGEE. The length of the CDR3 is 15 residues. V lost 3 bases, J lost 0 bases, and 12 bases lay in between. The CDR3 DNA reads TGTGCCAGCAGCGCTCGACAGAACTTGAACACTGAAGCTTTCTTT. Translation gives CASSARQNLNTEAFF. Together with reference TRBV9 and TRBJ1-1, the CDR3 gives the full variable domain: DSGVTQTPKHLITATGQRVTLRCSPRSGDLSVYWYQQSLDQGLQFLIQYYNGEERAKGNILERFSAQQFPDLHSELNLSSLELGDSALYFCASSARQNLNTEAFFGQGTRLTVV.

This chain's CDR3 is CASKGVQGRSSGNTIYF. CDR3 in DNA: TGTGCCAGTAAGGGGGTACAGGGTCGGAGCTCTGGAAACACCATATATTTT. The chain has TRBV19 and TRBJ1-3; possible D gene TRBD1, 6 bases. This CDR3 region has 17 residues. Deletions cut 7 bases from V and 0 bases from J, with 19 bases between. The germline V gene has CDR1 LNHDA and CDR2 SQIVND (reference sequence).

J is TRBJ2-2 and V is TRBV5-1, with 9 bases aligning to TRBD2. The CDR3 has 15 amino acids. Trimming took 4 bases from V and 5 from J; bases not matched to a gene: 6. Germline assignment: CDR1 SGHRS and CDR2 YFSETQ. CDR3 sequence: CASSPGLAPTGELFF. The DNA of the CDR3 is TGCGCCAGCAGCCCCGGACTAGCGCCTACCGGGGAGCTGTTTTTT.

The CDR3, as DNA: TGCAGTGCTATTGGGGAAGACGAGCAGTACTTC. This codes for CSAIGEDEQYF. The chain employs TRBV20-1 and TRBJ2-7; no definite D call. V shed 4 bases and J shed 5 bases, with 9 bases lying between them. Germline V gives CDR1 DFQATT, CDR2 SNEGSKA (reference sequence). The CDR3 covers 11 residues.

The chain uses TRBV5-1 and TRBJ2-7, with 7 bases aligning to TRBD1. The CDR3 is 14 residues long. The V gene's germline CDR1 is SGHRS and CDR2 YFSETQ. The V segment lost 0 bases and the J segment 2 bases; nucleotides outside the gene matches: 2. The CDR3 DNA reads as TGCGCCAGCAGCTTGGGGGGACAGCCCTACGAGCAGTACTTC. Its translation is CASSLGGQPYEQYF.

Details on this clone: Other DNA sequences in the sample encode the same CDR3. This chain joins TRBV5-1 and TRBJ1-1; tentatively, D is TRBD1 (6 bases). Looked up from germline, CDR1 is SGHRS and CDR2 is YFSETQ. The CDR3 has 15 amino acids. The germline V and J ends were trimmed by 0 bases and 2 bases, with 11 bases remaining between them. The CDR3 reads CASSLEVGGNTEAFF. CDR3 DNA sequence: TGCGCCAGCAGCTTGGAGGTAGGGGGAAACACTGAAGCTTTCTTT.

The chain joins TRBV28 to TRBJ2-7; 16 nucleotides match TRBD2. CDR1 is MDHEN and CDR2 is SYDVKM in the germline V gene. J gave up 6 bases and V 5 bases, and 7 bases lay outside the gene matches. The CDR3 runs 16 residues. Written as DNA, the CDR3 is TGTGCCAGCAGTCCGGGACTAGCGGGAGGGCCGGCCGAGCAGTACTTC. Its translation: CASSPGLAGGPAEQYF.

This chain links TRBV7-3 with TRBJ2-1; D could derive from TRBD1 or TRBD2 (6 bases each). Germline loops: CDR1 SGHTA, CDR2 FQGTGA. With 5 bases removed from V and 7 bases from J, the gap between germline ends came to 12 bases. This CDR3 has 13 amino acids. The CDR3 DNA sequence: TGTGCCAGCAGCCGGGGGCCTCCGAATGAGCAGTTCTTC. Its protein product is CASSRGPPNEQFF.

The chain has TRBV18 and TRBJ2-5, with D perhaps TRBD2 (5 bases). Trimming stripped 2 bases from V and 14 bases from J, with 24 bases between. The germline V gene encodes CDR1 KGHSH and CDR2 LQKENI. This CDR3 has 15 residues. CDR3 nucleotide sequence: TGTGCCAGCTCACCAATAGTTGGGAAAGAGATCGGGGTATACTTC. It codes for CASSPIVGKEIGVYF.

The rearrangement links TRBV11-2 to TRBJ2-1; 9 bases map to TRBD2. Germline V gene sequence: CDR1 SGHAT, CDR2 FQNNGV. CDR3 length equals 17 residues. The V gene end was trimmed by 0 bases and the J gene end by 4 bases; junction bases not matched to a gene: 7. Here the CDR3 DNA reads TGTGCCAGCAGCTTAGATCGGTCTAGCGGGGAATACAATGAGCAGTTCTTC. Translating it yields CASSLDRSSGEYNEQFF.

A remark on this clone: The same CDR3 is also encoded by other DNA sequences in this sample. The chain is built from TRBV9 and TRBJ2-1; 13 bases agree with TRBD2. Trimming took 3 bases from V and 2 from J; bases not matched to a gene: 2. Germline CDR1 is SGDLS and CDR2 is YYNGEE. The CDR3 has 16 amino acids. The DNA for the CDR3 is TGTGCCAGCAGCGCTACTAGCGGGAGGGCCTACAATGAGCAGTTCTTC. As protein: CASSATSGRAYNEQFF.

The chain links TRBV18 to TRBJ2-1; tentatively, D is TRBD1 (5 bases). This CDR3 is 16 amino acids long. Germline CDR1 reads KGHSH; CDR2 reads LQKENI. Trimming removed 3 bases from V and 2 bases from J, with 14 bases in between. CDR3 loop: CASSPQDISAYNEQFF. The CDR3 DNA follows: TGTGCCAGCTCACCGCAGGACATAAGCGCCTACAATGAGCAGTTCTTC.